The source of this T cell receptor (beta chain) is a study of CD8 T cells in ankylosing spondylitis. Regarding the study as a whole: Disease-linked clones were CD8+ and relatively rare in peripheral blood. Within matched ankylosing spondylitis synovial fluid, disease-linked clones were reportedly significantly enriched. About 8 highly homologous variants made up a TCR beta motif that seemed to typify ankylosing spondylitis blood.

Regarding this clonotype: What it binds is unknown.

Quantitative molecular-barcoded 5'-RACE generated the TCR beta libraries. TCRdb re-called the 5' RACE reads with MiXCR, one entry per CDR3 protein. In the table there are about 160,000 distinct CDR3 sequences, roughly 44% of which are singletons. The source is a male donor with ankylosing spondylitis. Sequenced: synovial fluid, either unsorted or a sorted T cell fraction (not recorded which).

The CDR3 spells CASSLFRGLSYEQYF. The DNA for the CDR3 is TGTGCCAGCAGCTTGTTTAGGGGGCTATCCTACGAGCAGTACTTC. V and J are TRBV7-8 and TRBJ2-7; 7 nucleotides match TRBD1. This CDR3 has 15 amino acids. The junction had 6 bases not matched to a gene; V was cut back by 3 bases and J by 1 base. From germline, CDR1 is SGHVS and CDR2 FQNEAQ.